This is a list of T cell receptor beta chains from one sample in a study of blood T cell repertoires in COVID-19. Profiled with immunoSEQ multiplex PCR; TCRdb holds only in-frame clones, not every one. The table shows around 250,000 clones, with 70% to 85% occurring only once. Material for sequencing was peripheral blood. The receptors originated from an elderly woman with acute or convalescent COVID-19. The CDR3 runs from the conserved cysteine through the conserved F or W. D genes are given only for firm matches. Not every row has a clone size; where given, it reads once, few, many or a size class.

DNA	CDR3	V	D	J	size
TGTGCCAGCAGCTCAGGACAGGGGGCAACCTACGAGCAGTACTTC	CASSSGQGATYEQYF	TRBV7-2	TRBD1	TRBJ2-7	once
TGCGCCAGCAGCCAAGATCTGCGGGGGGCCTACAATGAGCAGTTCTTC	CASSQDLRGAYNEQFF	TRBV4-1	TRBD2	TRBJ2-1	.
TGTGCCAGCAGCGTAGTGGTCAGCGGGGAGCTGTTTTTT	CASSVVVSGELFF	TRBV9	.	TRBJ2-2	few
TGCGCCAGCATGGGACAGGGACACTATGGCTACACCTTC	CASMGQGHYGYTF	TRBV5-1	TRBD1	TRBJ1-2	once
TGCGCCAGCAGCTTGCCGGGACTAGCGGGGGGCCACGAGACCCAGTACTTC	CASSLPGLAGGHETQYF	TRBV5-1	TRBD2	TRBJ2-5	.
TGTGCCAGCAGCTCGTCCGGGACAGGGGTTGGCAATGAGCAGTTCTTC	CASSSSGTGVGNEQFF	TRBV7-2	TRBD1	TRBJ2-1	.
TGTGCCAGCAGCTTATCGCTCGGGGGAGATACGCAGTATTTT	CASSLSLGGDTQYF	TRBV7-2	.	TRBJ2-3	.
TGTGCCAGCAGTGCCAGCGGGGTAGCCAAAAACATTCAGTACTTC	CASSASGVAKNIQYF	TRBV2	TRBD2	TRBJ2-4	.
TGTGCCAGCAGTGAACTGAGGGCGTCCTACGAGCAGTACTTC	CASSELRASYEQYF	TRBV6-1	.	TRBJ2-7	.
TGCGCCAGCAGCGCCGGTTCGAACACTGAAGCTTTCTTT	CASSAGSNTEAFF	TRBV5-1	.	TRBJ1-1	.
TGTGCCAGCAGCGAGAGCAGAGGCACCGGGGAGCTGTTTTTT	CASSESRGTGELFF	TRBV2	.	TRBJ2-2	once
TGCGCCAGCAGCTTGGAGTGGGGGCCCACATACGAGCAGTACTTC	CASSLEWGPTYEQYF	TRBV5-1	.	TRBJ2-7	.
TGTGCCAGCAGTTACGCGGGCACTGAAGCTTTCTTT	CASSYAGTEAFF	TRBV6-5	.	TRBJ1-1	once
TGTGCCAGCAGCTTACTAGCGGGGGGTGGGACAGATACGCAGTATTTT	CASSLLAGGGTDTQYF	TRBV7-3	TRBD2	TRBJ2-3	once
TGTGCCAGTAGTCCATTTGGGGCTTCCTCTGGAAACACCATATATTTT	CASSPFGASSGNTIYF	TRBV19	.	TRBJ1-3	.
TGTGCCAGCAGGAGGGGAACAGGGGGGCGTAATTCACCCCTCCACTTT	CASRRGTGGRNSPLHF	TRBV27	TRBD1	TRBJ1-6	.
TGTGCCAGCAGTTTAACCAGGAACACTGAAGCTTTCTTT	CASSLTRNTEAFF	TRBV12-3/TRBV12-4	.	TRBJ1-1	once
TGTGCCAGCAGTTCACCCCCTACCTACGAGCAGTACTTC	CASSSPPTYEQYF	TRBV12-3/TRBV12-4	.	TRBJ2-7	.
TGTGCCAGCAGCTCGGCTCGGACTAGCGGGAAAGACAATGAGCAGTTCTTC	CASSSARTSGKDNEQFF	TRBV11-3	TRBD2	TRBJ2-1	few
TGTGCCAGCAGCCCTTACAGGGCCGCTCAGCCCCAGCATTTT	CASSPYRAAQPQHF	TRBV3-1/TRBV3-2	.	TRBJ1-5	few
TGTGCCAGCAGAACGCGGGAGTTTGGCTACACCTTC	CASRTREFGYTF	TRBV6-5	.	TRBJ1-2	.
TGTGCCAGCAGCTTAGCCGACAGGGCCACTGAAGCTTTCTTT	CASSLADRATEAFF	TRBV7-3	TRBD1	TRBJ1-1	.
TGTGCCACCAGCAGAGATCCTAGCGGGAGGGCCCAAGAGACCCAGTACTTC	CATSRDPSGRAQETQYF	TRBV15	TRBD2	TRBJ2-5	.
TGTGCCAGCAGCCGGGAGGCCATTACGCAGTATTTT	CASSREAITQYF	TRBV7-9	TRBD2	TRBJ2-3	.
TGTGCCAGCAGCGAACTGCAGGGGGCGGGAGGCTACACCTTC	CASSELQGAGGYTF	TRBV27	TRBD1	TRBJ1-2	.
TGTGCCAGCAGTGGTGGACCGCTTAGAGCCGCGGGAGGCACTGAAGCTTTCTTT	CASSGGPLRAAGGTEAFF	TRBV14	.	TRBJ1-1	.
TGTGCCAGCAGTTTATTCGAAGGGATGCGGGACACTGAAGCTTTCTTT	CASSLFEGMRDTEAFF	TRBV28	.	TRBJ1-1	.
TGTGCCAGCAGCTTAGTGTCTGGGGCAGCGGGCAATGAGCAGTTCTTC	CASSLVSGAAGNEQFF	TRBV7-2	.	TRBJ2-1	.
TGTGCCAGCAGCCAATCACCGGGACATAACACCGGGGAGCTGTTTTTT	CASSQSPGHNTGELFF	TRBV5-5	.	TRBJ2-2	.
TGTGCCACGGCTAGCGGGGACTACAATGAGCAGTTCTTC	CATASGDYNEQFF	TRBV10-3	TRBD2	TRBJ2-1	.
TGTGCCAGCAGCTCTATAGACAGGGGGGCTGAAAAACTGTTTTTT	CASSSIDRGAEKLFF	TRBV7-2	TRBD1	TRBJ1-4	.